This TCR beta chain was found in a study of T cell repertoires in cytomegalovirus infection. About the research overall: Both CMV infection and a matching HLA type were indicated by public TCR beta signatures.

General observations from the study: Identification of carriers of CMV plus the relevant HLA was performed using cumulative public TCR beta family frequency. The ex vivo response was dominated by HLA-C-restricted CMV-specific TCR beta clonotypes.

V gave up 2 bases and J gave up 2 bases; unmatched junction bases: 7. Germline values: CDR1 SGDLS, CDR2 YYNGEE. This CDR3 contains 18 residues. TCRdb re-analysed the reads in MiXCR, keeping a single row per CDR3 protein. The sample yields some 320,000 distinct CDR3 sequences, 9.5% seen once. This clonotype was seen a handful of times. Its specificity is unknown. The clonotype originates from a human donor in good health (CMV status not recorded). Some clones in this sample may be carry-over from other donors' samples. Source material: PBMCs. The chain links TRBV9 to TRBJ2-6, with 10 bases aligning to TRBD1. CDR3 bases: TGTGCCAGCAGCGTTCCGGGACAGGGGAAAGCTGGGGCCAACGTCCTGACTTTC. It translates to CASSVPGQGKAGANVLTF.